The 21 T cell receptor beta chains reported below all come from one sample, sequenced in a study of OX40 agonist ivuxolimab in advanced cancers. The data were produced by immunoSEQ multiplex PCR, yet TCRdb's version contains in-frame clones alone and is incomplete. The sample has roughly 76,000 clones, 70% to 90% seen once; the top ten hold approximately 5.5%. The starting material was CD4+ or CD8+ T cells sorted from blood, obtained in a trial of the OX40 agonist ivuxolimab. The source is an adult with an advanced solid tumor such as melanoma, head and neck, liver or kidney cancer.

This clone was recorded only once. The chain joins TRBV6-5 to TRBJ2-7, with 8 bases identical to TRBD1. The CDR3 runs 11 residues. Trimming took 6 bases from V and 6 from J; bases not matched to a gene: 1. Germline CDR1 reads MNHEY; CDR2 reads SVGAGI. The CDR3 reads CASRTGAEQYF. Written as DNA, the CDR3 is TGTGCCAGCAGGACAGGGGCCGAGCAGTACTTC.

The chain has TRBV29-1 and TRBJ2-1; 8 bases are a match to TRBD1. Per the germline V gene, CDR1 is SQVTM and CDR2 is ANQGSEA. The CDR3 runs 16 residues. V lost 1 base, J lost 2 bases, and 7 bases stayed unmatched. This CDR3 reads CSVEGSRQGPYNEQFF. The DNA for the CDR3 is TGCAGCGTTGAAGGGAGTCGACAGGGGCCCTACAATGAGCAGTTCTTC.

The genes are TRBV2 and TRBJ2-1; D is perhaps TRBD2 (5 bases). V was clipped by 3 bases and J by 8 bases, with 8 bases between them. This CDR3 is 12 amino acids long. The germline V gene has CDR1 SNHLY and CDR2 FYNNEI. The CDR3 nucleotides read TGTGCCAGCAGTGATGAGGACTATGAGCAGTTCTTC. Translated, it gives CASSDEDYEQFF.

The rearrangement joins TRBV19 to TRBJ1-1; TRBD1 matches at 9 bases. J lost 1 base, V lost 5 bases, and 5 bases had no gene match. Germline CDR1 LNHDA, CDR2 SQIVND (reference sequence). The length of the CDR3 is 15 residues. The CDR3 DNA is TGTGCCAGTAGTGCCGGACAGGGGCGGAACACTGAAGCTTTCTTT. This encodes CASSAGQGRNTEAFF.

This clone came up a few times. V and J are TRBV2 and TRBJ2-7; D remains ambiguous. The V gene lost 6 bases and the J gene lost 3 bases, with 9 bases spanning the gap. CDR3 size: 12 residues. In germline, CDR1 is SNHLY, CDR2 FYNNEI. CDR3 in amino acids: CASRGNLYEQYF. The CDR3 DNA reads TGTGCCAGCAGAGGAAACCTCTACGAGCAGTACTTC.

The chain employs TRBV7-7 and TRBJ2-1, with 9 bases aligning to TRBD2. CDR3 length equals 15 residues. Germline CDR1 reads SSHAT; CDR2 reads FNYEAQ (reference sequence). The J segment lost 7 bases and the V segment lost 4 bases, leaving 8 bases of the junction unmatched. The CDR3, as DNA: TGTGCCAGCAGCTCCGGGACTAGCTCCCTTAATGAGCAGTTCTTC. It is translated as CASSSGTSSLNEQFF.

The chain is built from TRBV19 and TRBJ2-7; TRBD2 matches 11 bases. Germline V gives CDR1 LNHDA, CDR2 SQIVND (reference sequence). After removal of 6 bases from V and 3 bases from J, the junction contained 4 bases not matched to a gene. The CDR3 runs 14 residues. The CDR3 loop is CASSTSGSFYEQYF. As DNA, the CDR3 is TGTGCCAGTAGCACTAGCGGGAGTTTCTACGAGCAGTACTTC.

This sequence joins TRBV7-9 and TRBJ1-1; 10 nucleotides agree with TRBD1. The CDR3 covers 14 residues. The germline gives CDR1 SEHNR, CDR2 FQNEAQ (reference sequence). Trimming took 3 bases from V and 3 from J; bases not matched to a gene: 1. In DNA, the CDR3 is TGTGCCAGCAGCTTGGGACAGGGGTACACTGAAGCTTTCTTT. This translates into CASSLGQGYTEAFF.

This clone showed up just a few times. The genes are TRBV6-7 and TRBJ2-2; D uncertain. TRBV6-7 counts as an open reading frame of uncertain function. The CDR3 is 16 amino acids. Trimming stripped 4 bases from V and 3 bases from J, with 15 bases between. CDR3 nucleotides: TGTGCCAGCAGTTTCTCTTCCAGACAACACACCGGGGAGCTGTTTTTT. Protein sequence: CASSFSSRQHTGELFF.

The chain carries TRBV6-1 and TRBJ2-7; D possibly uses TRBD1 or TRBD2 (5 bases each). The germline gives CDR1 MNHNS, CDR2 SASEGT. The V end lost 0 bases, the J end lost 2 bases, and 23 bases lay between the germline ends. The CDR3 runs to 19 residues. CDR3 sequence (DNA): TGTGCCAGCAGTGAAGCGATCCGGGGACCGGGTCGCGGAACCTACGAGCAGTACTTC. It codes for CASSEAIRGPGRGTYEQYF.

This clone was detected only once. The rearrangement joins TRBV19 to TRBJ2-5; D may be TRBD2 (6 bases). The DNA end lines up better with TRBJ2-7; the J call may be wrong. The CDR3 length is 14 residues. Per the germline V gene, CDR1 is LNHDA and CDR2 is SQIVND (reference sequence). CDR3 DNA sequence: TGTGCCAGTAGTCTCTACGGGAGCTCCTACGAGCAGTACTTC. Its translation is CASSLYGSSYEQYF.

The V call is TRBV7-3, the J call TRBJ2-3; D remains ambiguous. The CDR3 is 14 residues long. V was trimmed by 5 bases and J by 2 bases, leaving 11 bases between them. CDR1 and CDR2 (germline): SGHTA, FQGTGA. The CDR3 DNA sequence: TGTGCCAGCAGCCCCACAAGTTACACAGATACGCAGTATTTT. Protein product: CASSPTSYTDTQYF.

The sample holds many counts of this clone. CDR3 nucleotide sequence: TGTGCCAGCAGCCCCGGGACAGGCTTTTCCGAGCAGTACTTC. Protein: CASSPGTGFSEQYF. The V gene is TRBV7-2, the J gene TRBJ2-7; 8 bases map to TRBD1. CDR1 is SGHTA and CDR2 is FQGNSA in the germline V gene. This CDR3 has 14 amino acids. J gave up 6 bases and V 5 bases, and 9 bases lay outside the gene matches. Complete variable domain (other parts from reference TRBV7-2 and TRBJ2-7): GAGVSQSPSNKVTEKGKDVELRCDPISGHTALYWYRQSLGQGLEFLIYFQGNSAPDKSGLPSDRFSAERTGGSVSTLTIQRTQQEDSAVYLCASSPGTGFSEQYFGPGTRLTVT.

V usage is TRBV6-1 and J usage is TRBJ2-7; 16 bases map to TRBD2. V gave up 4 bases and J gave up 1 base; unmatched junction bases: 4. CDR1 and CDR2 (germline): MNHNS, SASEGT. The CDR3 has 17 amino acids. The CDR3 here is CASSGPGLAGGSYEQYF. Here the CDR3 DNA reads TGTGCCAGCAGTGGCCCGGGACTAGCGGGGGGGTCCTACGAGCAGTACTTC.

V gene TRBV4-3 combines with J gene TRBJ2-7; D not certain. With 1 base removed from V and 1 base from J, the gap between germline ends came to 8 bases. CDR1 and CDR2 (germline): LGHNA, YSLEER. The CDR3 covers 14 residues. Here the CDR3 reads CASSQAEVSYEQYF. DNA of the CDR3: TGCGCCAGCAGCCAAGCCGAGGTTTCCTACGAGCAGTACTTC.

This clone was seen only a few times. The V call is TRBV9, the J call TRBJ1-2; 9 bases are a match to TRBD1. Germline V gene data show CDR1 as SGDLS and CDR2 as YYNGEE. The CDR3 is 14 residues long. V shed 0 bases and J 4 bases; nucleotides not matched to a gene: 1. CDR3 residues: CASSVGDRVYGYTF. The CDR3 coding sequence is TGTGCCAGCAGCGTAGGGGACAGGGTCTATGGCTACACCTTC.

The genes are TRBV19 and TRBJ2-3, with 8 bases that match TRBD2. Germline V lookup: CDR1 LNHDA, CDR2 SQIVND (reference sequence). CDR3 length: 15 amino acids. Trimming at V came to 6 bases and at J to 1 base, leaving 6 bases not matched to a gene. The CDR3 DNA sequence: TGTGCCAGTAGGCCCCTAGCGGGTCGCACAGATACGCAGTATTTT. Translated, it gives CASRPLAGRTDTQYF.

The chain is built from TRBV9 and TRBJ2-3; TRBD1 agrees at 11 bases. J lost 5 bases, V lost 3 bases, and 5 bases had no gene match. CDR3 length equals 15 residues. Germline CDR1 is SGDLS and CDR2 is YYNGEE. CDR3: CASSADRGRVDTQYF. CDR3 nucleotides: TGTGCCAGCAGCGCGGACAGGGGGCGAGTAGATACGCAGTATTTT.

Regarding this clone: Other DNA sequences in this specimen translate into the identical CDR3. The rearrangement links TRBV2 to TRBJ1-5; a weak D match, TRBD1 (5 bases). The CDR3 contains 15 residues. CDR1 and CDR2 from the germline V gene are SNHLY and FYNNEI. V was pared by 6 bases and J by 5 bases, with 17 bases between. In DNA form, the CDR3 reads TGTGCCAGCAGGGGGGGAGAGCCCGCGGATCAGCCCCAGCATTTT. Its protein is CASRGGEPADQPQHF.

The CDR3 coding sequence is TGTGCCAGCAGCACCACTAGCGGGGGCTCCTACGAGCAGTACTTC. This translates into CASSTTSGGSYEQYF. V gene TRBV7-2 combines with J gene TRBJ2-7; 11 bases are shared with TRBD2. The CDR3 runs to 15 residues. V shed 5 bases and J 0 bases; nucleotides not matched to a gene: 3. In germline, CDR1 is SGHTA, CDR2 FQGNSA.

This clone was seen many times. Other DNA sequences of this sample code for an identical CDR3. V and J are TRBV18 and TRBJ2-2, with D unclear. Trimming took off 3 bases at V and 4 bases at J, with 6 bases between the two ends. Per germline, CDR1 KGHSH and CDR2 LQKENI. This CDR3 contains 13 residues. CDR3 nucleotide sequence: TGTGCCAGCTCACCTGAAGGCACCGGGGAGCTGTTTTTT. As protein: CASSPEGTGELFF.